What follows describes a single T cell receptor beta chain. The antigen is undetermined. Sequencing of the DNA from cultured CD4+ T cells was carried out with the Oncomine TCR Beta short-read assay. Someone extracted genomic DNA from cultured CD4+ T cells. TCRdb itself ran the PCR reads through MiXCR, one entry per CDR3 protein. Of almost 15,000 distinct CDR3 sequences in the sample, 20% to 25% are singletons; the top ten hold 12%. Treatment denoted: roughly ten-day PBMC culture with coronavirus spike peptide pools or control peptides (ViraFEST assay). First, ViraFEST expanded antigen-specific T cells with peptide pools, and next it sequenced the TCRs. Before and after vaccination, nucleocapsid antibodies were negative, indicating that healthy vaccine recipients had no prior SARS-CoV-2 infection. This sample was included in a study of vaccination and CD4 T cells after COVID-19. Across the study: Cells received overlapping spike peptides from SARS-CoV-2, HCoV-NL63, HCoV-OC43 and HCoV-229E as stimulation.

The CDR3 sequence is 12 residues long. Trimming took off 6 bases at V and 3 bases at J, with 6 bases between the two ends. Germline assignment: CDR1 ENHRY and CDR2 SYGVKD. This chain joins TRBV10-3 and TRBJ1-3; D might be TRBD1 (5 bases). Here the sequenced sample was CD4+ T cells from blood, cultured in vitro, taken before SARS-CoV-2 vaccination. The source is a human donor who received a COVID-19 vaccine. CDR3 DNA: TGTGCCATCAGGACAGTTGGAAACACCATATATTTT. It codes for CAIRTVGNTIYF.